The rows below give T cell receptor beta chains drawn from one sample of a study of OX40 agonist ivuxolimab in advanced cancers. Assay used: immunoSEQ multiplex PCR; TCRdb lists only in-frame clones, some missing. The sample consists of 60,000 to 65,000 clones, about nine tenths of them appearing once. The starting material was CD4+ or CD8+ T cells sorted from blood, obtained in a trial of the OX40 agonist ivuxolimab. Every receptor here comes from an adult with an advanced solid tumor such as melanoma, head and neck, liver or kidney cancer. Each CDR3 is given with its conserved first and last residue. The D gene is left open where the match is weak. Part of the rows lack a size; the others show once, few, many or a class for expanded clones.

d_call: TRBD1
clone_size: once
cdr3_length: 14
j_call: TRBJ1-2
v_call: TRBV6-6
cdr3_nt: TGTGCCAGCAGTGATCCGGGACAGGGAAGTGGCTACACCTTC
cdr3_aa: CASSDPGQGSGYTF

d_call: TRBD1
clone_size: few
cdr3_length: 13
j_call: TRBJ1-1
v_call: TRBV29-1
cdr3_nt: TGCAGCGTGCTGGGACAGGGCTTCACTGAAGCTTTCTTT
cdr3_aa: CSVLGQGFTEAFF

d_call: NA
clone_size: NA
cdr3_length: 13
j_call: TRBJ2-7
v_call: TRBV10-3
cdr3_nt: TGTGCCATCAGTGAACAGGAAGGTTACGAGCAGTACTTC
cdr3_aa: CAISEQEGYEQYF

d_call: TRBD1
clone_size: NA
cdr3_length: 17
j_call: TRBJ1-3
v_call: TRBV18
cdr3_nt: TGTGCCAGCTCACCCGGGACAGGCGAGAGCTCTGGAAACACCATATATTTT
cdr3_aa: CASSPGTGESSGNTIYF

d_call: TRBD1
clone_size: NA
cdr3_length: 14
j_call: TRBJ2-5
v_call: TRBV29-1
cdr3_nt: TGCAGCGTTGCCCCGGACAGGGAGGAAGAGACCCAGTACTTC
cdr3_aa: CSVAPDREEETQYF

d_call: NA
clone_size: NA
cdr3_length: 12
j_call: TRBJ2-5
v_call: TRBV29-1
cdr3_nt: TGCAGCGTTGTACAGGGCGGAGAGACCCAGCACTTC
cdr3_aa: CSVVQGGETQHF

d_call: NA
clone_size: few
cdr3_length: 14
j_call: TRBJ1-5
v_call: TRBV6-5
cdr3_nt: TGTGCCAGCAGTGCGGAGTATAGCAATCAGCCCCAGCATTTT
cdr3_aa: CASSAEYSNQPQHF

d_call: NA
clone_size: NA
cdr3_length: 17
j_call: TRBJ2-1
v_call: TRBV18
cdr3_nt: TGTGCCAGCTCACCAGGGAGGCGCAGGAGCTCCTACAATGAGCAGTTCTTC
cdr3_aa: CASSPGRRRSSYNEQFF

d_call: NA
clone_size: NA
cdr3_length: 15
j_call: TRBJ1-5
v_call: TRBV2
cdr3_nt: TGTGCCAGCAGTGAAGAATCAGGGGCTTATCAGCCCCAGCATTTT
cdr3_aa: CASSEESGAYQPQHF

d_call: NA
clone_size: few
cdr3_length: 13
j_call: TRBJ1-5
v_call: TRBV2
cdr3_nt: TGTGCCAGCAAGGGCCGGATCAATCAGCCCCAGCATTTT
cdr3_aa: CASKGRINQPQHF

d_call: NA
clone_size: NA
cdr3_length: 12
j_call: TRBJ2-7
v_call: TRBV5-5
cdr3_nt: TGTGCCAGCAGCTTACAGATCTACGAGCAGTACTTC
cdr3_aa: CASSLQIYEQYF

d_call: NA
clone_size: once
cdr3_length: 12
j_call: TRBJ2-7
v_call: TRBV30
cdr3_nt: TGTGCCTGGAGTGTACAGGGACGCGAGCAGTACTTC
cdr3_aa: CAWSVQGREQYF

d_call: TRBD1
clone_size: NA
cdr3_length: 17
j_call: TRBJ1-1
v_call: TRBV28
cdr3_nt: TGTGCCAGCAGTTTTGACAGGGGGCCCTCCCGGAACACTGAAGCTTTCTTT
cdr3_aa: CASSFDRGPSRNTEAFF

d_call: NA
clone_size: NA
cdr3_length: 18
j_call: TRBJ1-4
v_call: TRBV5-1
cdr3_nt: TGCGCCAGCAGCCTGGACATCCTCGAGAGGGCAACTAATGAAAAACTGTTTTTT
cdr3_aa: CASSLDILERATNEKLFF

d_call: NA
clone_size: NA
cdr3_length: 16
j_call: TRBJ1-5
v_call: TRBV28
cdr3_nt: TGTGCCAGCAGTTTAGCAGGGGTAGGAAGCAATCAGCCCCAGCATTTT
cdr3_aa: CASSLAGVGSNQPQHF

d_call: NA
clone_size: NA
cdr3_length: 17
j_call: TRBJ2-5
v_call: TRBV4-1
cdr3_nt: TGCGCCAGCAGCCTTTCCCGGAGGATCGACCTTCAAGAGACCCAGTACTTC
cdr3_aa: CASSLSRRIDLQETQYF

d_call: TRBD1
clone_size: NA
cdr3_length: 14
j_call: TRBJ1-1
v_call: TRBV19
cdr3_nt: TGTGCCAGTAACCCGGGACAGGGGAACACTGAAGCTTTCTTT
cdr3_aa: CASNPGQGNTEAFF

d_call: NA
clone_size: NA
cdr3_length: 14
j_call: TRBJ1-1
v_call: TRBV6-1
cdr3_nt: TGTGCCAGCGCCTTGAGGGGGTCGGATACTGAAGCTTTCTTT
cdr3_aa: CASALRGSDTEAFF

d_call: NA
clone_size: NA
cdr3_length: 15
j_call: TRBJ2-3
v_call: TRBV10-3
cdr3_nt: TGTGCCATCAGTGAGTCGACGCGGGGAACAGATACGCAGTATTTT
cdr3_aa: CAISESTRGTDTQYF

d_call: TRBD1
clone_size: once
cdr3_length: 16
j_call: TRBJ1-2
v_call: TRBV28
cdr3_nt: TGTGCCAGCAGTCTACCATGGACAGGGGGTGAAGGTGGCTACACCTTC
cdr3_aa: CASSLPWTGGEGGYTF

d_call: NA
clone_size: NA
cdr3_length: 15
j_call: TRBJ1-6
v_call: TRBV6-5
cdr3_nt: TGTGCCAGCAGTTACTTGCAGATTACTGATTCACCCCTCCACTTT
cdr3_aa: CASSYLQITDSPLHF

d_call: NA
clone_size: once
cdr3_length: 14
j_call: TRBJ1-1
v_call: TRBV5-1
cdr3_nt: TGCGCCAGCAGCTTTTACCAGGGGAACACTGAAGCTTTCTTT
cdr3_aa: CASSFYQGNTEAFF

d_call: NA
clone_size: NA
cdr3_length: 15
j_call: TRBJ2-5
v_call: TRBV6-6
cdr3_nt: TGTGCCAGCAGTTCACAGGGCGGGGACCAAGAGACCCAGTACTTC
cdr3_aa: CASSSQGGDQETQYF

d_call: NA
clone_size: NA
cdr3_length: 15
j_call: TRBJ1-4
v_call: TRBV15
cdr3_nt: TGTGCCACCAGCAGAGATTCAAGGGCGGGCGAAAAACTGTTTTTT
cdr3_aa: CATSRDSRAGEKLFF

d_call: TRBD2
clone_size: NA
cdr3_length: 13
j_call: TRBJ2-1
v_call: TRBV6-5
cdr3_nt: TGTGCCAGCAGAGCTAGCGGCAACAATGAGCAGTTCTTC
cdr3_aa: CASRASGNNEQFF

d_call: NA
clone_size: NA
cdr3_length: 14
j_call: TRBJ1-6
v_call: TRBV6-5
cdr3_nt: TGTGCCAGCAGAGAGACAGAATATAATTCACCCCTCCACTTT
cdr3_aa: CASRETEYNSPLHF

d_call: TRBD2
clone_size: once
cdr3_length: 14
j_call: TRBJ2-5
v_call: TRBV7-9
cdr3_nt: TGTGCCAGCAGCGGTGGGACTAGCTACGAGTCCCAGTACTTC
cdr3_aa: CASSGGTSYESQYF

d_call: NA
clone_size: NA
cdr3_length: 15
j_call: TRBJ2-1
v_call: TRBV28
cdr3_nt: TGTGCCAGCAGTCCAGGGGTATGGGATATCACTGAGCAGTTCTTC
cdr3_aa: CASSPGVWDITEQFF

d_call: NA
clone_size: NA
cdr3_length: 12
j_call: TRBJ1-1
v_call: TRBV7-9
cdr3_nt: TGTGCCAGCAGCACCGGCGGCGCCGAGGCTTTCTTT
cdr3_aa: CASSTGGAEAFF